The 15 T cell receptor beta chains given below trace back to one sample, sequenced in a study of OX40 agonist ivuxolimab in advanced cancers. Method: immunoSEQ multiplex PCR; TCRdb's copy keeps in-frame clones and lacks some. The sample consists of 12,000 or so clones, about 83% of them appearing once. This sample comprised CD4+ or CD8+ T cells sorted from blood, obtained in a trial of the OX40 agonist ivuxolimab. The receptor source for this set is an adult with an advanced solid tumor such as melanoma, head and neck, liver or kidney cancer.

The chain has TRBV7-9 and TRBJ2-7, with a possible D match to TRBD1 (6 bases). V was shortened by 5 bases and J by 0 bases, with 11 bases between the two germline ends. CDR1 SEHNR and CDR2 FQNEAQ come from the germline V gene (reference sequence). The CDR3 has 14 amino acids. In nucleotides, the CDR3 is TGTGCCAGCAGCCCGCGACAGGACTCCTACGAGCAGTACTTC. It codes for CASSPRQDSYEQYF. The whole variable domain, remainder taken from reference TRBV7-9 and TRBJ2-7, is DTGVSQNPRHKITKRGQNVTFRCDPISEHNRLYWYRQTLGQGPEFLTYFQNEAQLEKSRLLSDRFSAERPKGSFSTLEIQRTEQGDSAMYLCASSPRQDSYEQYFGPGTRLTVT.

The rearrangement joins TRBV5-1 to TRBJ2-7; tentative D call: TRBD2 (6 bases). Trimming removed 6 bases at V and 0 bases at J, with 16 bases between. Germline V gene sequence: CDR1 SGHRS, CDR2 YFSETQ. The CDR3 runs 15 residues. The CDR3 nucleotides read TGCGCCAGCACCCTTTCTAGCGAGAGCTCCTACGAGCAGTACTTC. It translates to CASTLSSESSYEQYF.

This CDR3 reads CSVDGGYEQYF. CDR3 bases: TGCAGCGTTGACGGGGGCTACGAGCAGTACTTC. The V gene is TRBV29-1, the J gene TRBJ2-7; tentative D call: TRBD2 (6 bases). V lost 3 bases to trimming and J lost 3 bases, with 6 bases between them. The CDR3 is made up of 11 amino acids. CDR1 and CDR2 (germline): SQVTM, ANQGSEA.

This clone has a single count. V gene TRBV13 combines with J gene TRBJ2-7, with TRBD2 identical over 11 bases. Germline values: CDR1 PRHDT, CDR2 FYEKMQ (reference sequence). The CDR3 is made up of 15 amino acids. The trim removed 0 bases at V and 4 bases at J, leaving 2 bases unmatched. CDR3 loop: CASSLGLAGGYEQYF. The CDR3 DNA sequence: TGTGCCAGCAGCTTAGGGTTAGCGGGAGGGTACGAGCAGTACTTC.

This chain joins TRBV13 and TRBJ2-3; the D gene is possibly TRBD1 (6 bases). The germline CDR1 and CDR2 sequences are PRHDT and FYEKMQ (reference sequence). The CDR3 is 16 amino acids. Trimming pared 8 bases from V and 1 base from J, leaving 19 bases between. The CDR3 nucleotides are TGTGCCAGCTTCAGGGGCAGGGGTTGGCGCACAGATACGCAGTATTTT. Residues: CASFRGRGWRTDTQYF. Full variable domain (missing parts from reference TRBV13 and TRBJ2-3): AAGVIQSPRHLIKEKRETATLKCYPIPRHDTVYWYQQGPGQDPQFLISFYEKMQSDKGSIPDRFSAQQFSDYHSELNMSSLELGDSALYFCASFRGRGWRTDTQYFGPGTRLTVL.

The CDR3 bases are TGCGCCAGCAGTCACATCGCGGGCTGGGCCAACGTCCTGACTTTC. It translates to CASSHIAGWANVLTF. The rearrangement links TRBV4-1 to TRBJ2-6; the D gene is possibly TRBD2 (5 bases). Trimming took 6 bases from V and 5 from J, leaving 14 bases between them. The CDR3 sequence is 15 residues long. Germline V CDR1 and CDR2: MGHRA, YSYEKL.

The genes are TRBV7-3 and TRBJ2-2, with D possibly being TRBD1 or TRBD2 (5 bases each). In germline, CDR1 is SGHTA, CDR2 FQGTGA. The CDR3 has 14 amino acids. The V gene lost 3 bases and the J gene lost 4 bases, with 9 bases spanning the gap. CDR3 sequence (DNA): TGTGCCAGCAGCTTTCCGGGGCCCACCGGGGAGCTGTTTTTT. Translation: CASSFPGPTGELFF.

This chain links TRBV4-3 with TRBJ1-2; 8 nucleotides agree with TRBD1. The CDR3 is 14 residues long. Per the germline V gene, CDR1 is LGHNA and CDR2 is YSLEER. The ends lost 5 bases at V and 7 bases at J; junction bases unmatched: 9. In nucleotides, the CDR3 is TGCGCCAGCAGCGACCAGACAGGGGTGGTTGGCTACACCTTC. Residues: CASSDQTGVVGYTF.

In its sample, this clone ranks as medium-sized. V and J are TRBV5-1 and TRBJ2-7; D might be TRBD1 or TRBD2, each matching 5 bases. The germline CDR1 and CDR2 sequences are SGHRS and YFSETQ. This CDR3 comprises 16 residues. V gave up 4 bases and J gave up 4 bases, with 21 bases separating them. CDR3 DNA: TGCGCCAGCAGCCCCGCTCAGGGAGTAGTGGAGTACGAGCAGTACTTC. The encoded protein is CASSPAQGVVEYEQYF.

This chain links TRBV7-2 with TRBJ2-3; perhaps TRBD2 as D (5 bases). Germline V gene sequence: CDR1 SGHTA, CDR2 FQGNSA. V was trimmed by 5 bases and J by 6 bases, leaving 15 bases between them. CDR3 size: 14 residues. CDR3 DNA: TGTGCCAGCAGCCTACCCGGACTTTTTGATACGCAGTATTTT. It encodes CASSLPGLFDTQYF.

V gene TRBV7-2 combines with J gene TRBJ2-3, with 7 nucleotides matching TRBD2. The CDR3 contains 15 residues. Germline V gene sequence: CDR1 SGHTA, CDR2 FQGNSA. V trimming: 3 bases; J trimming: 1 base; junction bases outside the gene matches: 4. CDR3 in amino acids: CASSFIREGTDTQYF. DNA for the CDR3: TGTGCCAGCAGCTTCATACGGGAGGGCACAGATACGCAGTATTTT.

As DNA, the CDR3 is TGTGCCAGCAGTTCCACAGGGGGTGGAGTGGTTGGCGGGGCCAATGAGCAGTTCTTC. Translating it yields CASSSTGGGVVGGANEQFF. The V call is TRBV27, the J call TRBJ2-1; 8 positions agree with TRBD1. The CDR3 is made up of 19 amino acids. Losses at the gene ends were 4 bases for V and 6 bases for J; bases not matched to a gene: 20. The germline V gene has CDR1 MNHEY and CDR2 SMNVEV (reference sequence).

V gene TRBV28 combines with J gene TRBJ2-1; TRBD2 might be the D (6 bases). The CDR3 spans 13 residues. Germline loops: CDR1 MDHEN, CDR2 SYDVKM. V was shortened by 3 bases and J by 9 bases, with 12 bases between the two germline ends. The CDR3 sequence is CASSFSSVIEQFF. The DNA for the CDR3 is TGTGCCAGCAGTTTCTCTAGCGTGATTGAGCAGTTCTTC.

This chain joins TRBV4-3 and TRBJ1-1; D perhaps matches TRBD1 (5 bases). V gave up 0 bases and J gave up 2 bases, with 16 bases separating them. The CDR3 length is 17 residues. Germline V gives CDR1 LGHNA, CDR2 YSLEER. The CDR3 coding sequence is TGCGCCAGCAGCCAAGATAGGTCCCAGGGAGGAAACACTGAAGCTTTCTTT. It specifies CASSQDRSQGGNTEAFF.

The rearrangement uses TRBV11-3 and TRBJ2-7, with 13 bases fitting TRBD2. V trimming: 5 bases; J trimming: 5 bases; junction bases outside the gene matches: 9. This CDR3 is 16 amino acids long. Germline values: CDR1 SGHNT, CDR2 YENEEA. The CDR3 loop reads CASSPRTSGSLNEQYF. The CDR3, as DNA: TGTGCCAGCAGCCCGAGGACTAGCGGGAGTCTTAACGAGCAGTACTTC. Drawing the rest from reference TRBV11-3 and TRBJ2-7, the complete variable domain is EAGVVQSPRYKIIEKKQPVAFWCNPISGHNTLYWYLQNLGQGPELLIRYENEEAVDDSQLPKDRFSAERLKGVDSTLKIQPAELGDSAVYLCASSPRTSGSLNEQYFGPGTRLTVT.